The entry below describes one TCR beta chain. Its specificity is unknown. This record belongs to a study of cytomegalovirus exposure and HLA in healthy donors. Looking at the study overall: Prior work identified some 120 million unique TCR beta sequences in 150 million to 200 million T cells.

CDR3 length: 12 amino acids. Germline values: CDR1 GTSNPN, CDR2 SVGIG (reference sequence). The V end lost 8 bases, the J end lost 1 base, and 8 bases lay between the germline ends. Study-wide points: There were some V segments, including TRBV6-2 and TRBV6-3, excluded as indistinguishable.

The PCR was carried out with 60 Vbeta primers and 13 Jbeta primers. Data came from immunoSEQ multiplex PCR; TCRdb stores just in-frame clones and leaves some out. The sample yields around 140,000 clones, approximately 73% seen once. This chain links TRBV30 with TRBJ2-2; D perhaps matches TRBD1 (6 bases). The receptor's source is a woman between 18 and 29 years old in good health and CMV-seronegative. Material for sequencing was PBMCs. The CDR3 loop is CALGQNTGELFF. DNA of the CDR3: TGTGCCCTGGGACAGAACACCGGGGAGCTGTTTTTT.